The 21 T cell receptor beta chains below all came from one sample that was sequenced in a study of shared clonotypes between healthy human individuals (dated by TCRdb to 2020 to 2021). The library was prepared using the immunoSEQ multiplex PCR assay. Sourced from immuneACCESS, this table was stored by TCRdb with only in-frame sequences that have V and J called. A share of the clones is absent; for the studies checked, an unresolved V gene accounts for under half, and the remainder has no known explanation. Here the sample has millions of clones; 85% to 95% occur a single time. In total, the top ten clones hold 1% to 1.3% of the sample. CD8 naive samples consisted of CD45RO-negative cells that were positively selected for CCR7, yielding a CD45RA+CCR7+ population without TemRA cells. Sequencing was done on a sample of naive CD8+ T cells sorted from blood. In the paper's terms, the cell subset or site label means: CD45RA+CCR7+. The receptors here all came from a man aged 18 to 29 in good health.

Only one count was recorded for this clone. The chain couples TRBV4-1 to TRBJ2-7, with TRBD1 identical over 9 bases. V was pared by 4 bases and J by 5 bases, with 12 bases of the junction left unmatched. CDR1 and CDR2 from the germline V gene are MGHRA and YSYEKL. The CDR3 has 16 amino acids. The CDR3 here is CASSPNIRTGDDEQYF. Written as DNA, the CDR3 is TGCGCCAGCAGCCCGAATATTCGGACAGGGGATGACGAGCAGTACTTC.

J is TRBJ2-7 and V is TRBV5-1; D is possibly TRBD1 (6 bases). Germline V gives CDR1 SGHRS, CDR2 YFSETQ. Trimming took 1 base from V and 3 from J, leaving 11 bases between them. CDR3 length: 14 residues. The CDR3 bases are TGCGCCAGCAGCTTGACAGGGCCGGACTACGAGCAGTACTTC. It encodes CASSLTGPDYEQYF.

The chain links TRBV6-5 to TRBJ2-1, with 7 positions matching TRBD2. Germline V lookup: CDR1 MNHEY, CDR2 SVGAGI. V gave up 8 bases and J gave up 4 bases; unmatched junction bases: 5. This CDR3 is built from 13 residues. DNA of the CDR3: TGTGCCAGCGCGACTAGCTTGTACAATGAGCAGTTCTTC. This translates into CASATSLYNEQFF.

J is TRBJ2-5 and V is TRBV9; D tentatively reads TRBD1 or TRBD2 (5 bases each). CDR3 size: 15 residues. Germline CDR1 SGDLS, CDR2 YYNGEE. The V gene lost 1 base and the J gene lost 2 bases, with 12 bases spanning the gap. CDR3 nucleotides: TGTGCCAGCAGCGTATGGGGCGGGCCTCAAGAGACCCAGTACTTC. It yields the protein CASSVWGGPQETQYF.

The chain employs TRBV11-2 and TRBJ2-5; 10 bases align to TRBD2. There are 16 residues in the CDR3. Per the germline V gene, CDR1 is SGHAT and CDR2 is FQNNGV. With V trimmed by 0 bases and J by 4 bases, 5 bases remained unmatched. CDR3 region: CASSLDVAGGRETQYF. DNA of the CDR3: TGTGCCAGCAGCTTAGATGTAGCGGGGGGACGAGAGACCCAGTACTTC.

The chain carries TRBV5-1 and TRBJ1-6; perhaps TRBD1 as D (5 bases). V dropped 4 bases and J dropped 1 base, with 21 bases sitting between them. Germline CDR1 is SGHRS and CDR2 is YFSETQ. The CDR3 has 19 residues. The CDR3 coding sequence is TGCGCCAGCAGCCTAGGGGCGTTCGCCCTAGGGTCCTATAATTCACCCCTCCACTTT. Protein: CASSLGAFALGSYNSPLHF.

This clone appeared once. V and J are TRBV10-1 and TRBJ2-3; 9 nucleotides line up with TRBD2. V dropped 7 bases and J dropped 1; count of bases not matched to a gene: 9. This CDR3 spans 16 amino acids. Germline CDR1 and CDR2: WNHNN and SYGVQD (reference sequence). The chain's CDR3 is CASTTRGGEGTDTQYF. The DNA of the CDR3 is TGCGCCAGCACTACGCGGGGGGGAGAGGGCACAGATACGCAGTATTTT.

This sequence joins TRBV7-9 and TRBJ2-5, with D unclear. Germline V gene data show CDR1 as SEHNR and CDR2 as FQNEAQ (reference sequence). With 4 bases removed from V and 4 bases from J, the gap between germline ends came to 19 bases. The CDR3 has 16 residues. This CDR3 reads CASSYPHIPRGETQYF. CDR3 nucleotides: TGTGCCAGCAGCTACCCCCATATCCCAAGAGGAGAGACCCAGTACTTC.

The genes are TRBV29-1 and TRBJ1-2; no clear D. The germline V gene has CDR1 SQVTM and CDR2 ANQGSEA. Trimming took 3 bases from V and 2 from J, leaving 16 bases between them. The CDR3 loop spans 15 amino acids. This chain's CDR3 is CSVEPDYSQNYGYTF. The CDR3 DNA reads TGCAGCGTTGAGCCGGACTATTCCCAAAACTATGGCTACACCTTC.

V gene TRBV4-3 combines with J gene TRBJ2-7, with D tentatively TRBD1 or TRBD2 (5 bases each). This CDR3 is 17 amino acids long. V was clipped by 0 bases and J by 2 bases, with 17 bases between them. In germline, CDR1 is LGHNA, CDR2 YSLEER. The DNA of the CDR3 is TGCGCCAGCAGCCAAGATCAGTTAGTAATGGGGGCCTACGAGCAGTACTTC. It specifies CASSQDQLVMGAYEQYF.

The genes are TRBV5-1 and TRBJ2-3; D tentatively fits TRBD1 or TRBD2 (6 bases each). Germline V gene data show CDR1 as SGHRS and CDR2 as YFSETQ. V lost 0 bases and J 1 base, leaving 12 bases between the germline ends. This CDR3 is built from 16 residues. The CDR3 loop reads CASSLEGGRGTDTQYF. The CDR3 DNA reads TGCGCCAGCAGCTTGGAGGGGGGCAGAGGCACAGATACGCAGTATTTT.

This chain connects TRBV5-4 to TRBJ2-7; 10 bases fit TRBD1. V was clipped by 1 base and J by 4 bases; unmatched bases: 5. The CDR3 is 15 residues long. From germline, CDR1 is SGHNT and CDR2 YYREEE (reference sequence). CDR3 nucleotide sequence: TGTGCCAGCAGCTTGCGTCCGGGACAGGGGTACGAGCAGTACTTC. Its translation is CASSLRPGQGYEQYF.

V is TRBV5-6 and J is TRBJ2-5; TRBD1 aligns across 7 bases. V dropped 4 bases and J dropped 4; count of bases not matched to a gene: 7. CDR1 is SGHDT, CDR2 YYEEEE, per germline. CDR3 size: 14 residues. Written as DNA, the CDR3 is TGTGCCAGCAGCCCGACAGGGCCGGTAGAGACCCAGTACTTC. It yields the protein CASSPTGPVETQYF.

The chain couples TRBV4-1 to TRBJ1-6; D is unresolved. Trimming pared 4 bases from V and 8 bases from J, leaving 18 bases between. The germline V gene encodes CDR1 MGHRA and CDR2 YSYEKL. This CDR3 is 16 amino acids long. As DNA, the CDR3 is TGCGCCAGCAGCCTGAGATGGACCGCGTTAGATTCACCCCTCCACTTT. Protein: CASSLRWTALDSPLHF.

The sample holds one count of this clone. CDR3 residues: CASISGARDTEAFF. The CDR3 nucleotides read TGTGCCAGCATTTCAGGGGCTCGGGACACTGAAGCTTTCTTT. The gene calls are TRBV27 and TRBJ1-1; D is perhaps TRBD1 (6 bases). Trimming cost V 7 bases and J 3 bases, with 15 bases left between them. The CDR3 loop spans 14 amino acids. CDR1 and CDR2 from the germline V gene are MNHEY and SMNVEV (reference sequence).

This clone was seen a single time. J is TRBJ1-5 and V is TRBV27; 8 bases are shared with TRBD1. The ends lost 4 bases at V and 1 base at J; junction bases unmatched: 6. There are 16 residues in the CDR3. Germline CDR1 and CDR2: MNHEY and SMNVEV (reference sequence). The CDR3 nucleotides are TGTGCCAGCAGTTACATCGGACAGGGAAGCAATCAGCCCCAGCATTTT. Translating gives CASSYIGQGSNQPQHF.

The chain has TRBV10-3 and TRBJ1-1, with a weak D call TRBD1 (6 bases). V lost 0 bases and J lost 7, with 15 bases in between. Germline CDR1 reads ENHRY; CDR2 reads SYGVKD. There are 15 residues in the CDR3. Here the CDR3 DNA reads TGTGCCATCAGTGAGTCTAAGGGGAAGGGGGTTGAAGCTTTCTTT. Translating it yields CAISESKGKGVEAFF.

V gene TRBV7-9 combines with J gene TRBJ2-1; unclear D gene. Germline V gives CDR1 SEHNR, CDR2 FQNEAQ (reference sequence). This CDR3 region has 15 residues. Trimming cost V 3 bases and J 0 bases, with 9 bases left between them. CDR3: CASSFYQFSYNEQFF. CDR3 nucleotide sequence: TGTGCCAGCAGCTTCTATCAGTTCTCCTACAATGAGCAGTTCTTC.

The count of this clone is one. V gene TRBV30 combines with J gene TRBJ2-7; D is tentatively TRBD1 or TRBD2 (5 bases each). The CDR3 has 12 amino acids. Germline-derived CDR1 and CDR2 are GTSNPN and SVGIG (reference sequence). V dropped 7 bases and J dropped 10 bases, with 20 bases sitting between them. CDR3 in amino acids: CALAEDGDHQYF. CDR3 DNA sequence: TGTGCCTTGGCGGAGGACGGGGACCACCAGTACTTC.

Remarks on this clone: Distinct nucleotide sequences in the sample also encode this CDR3. The V and J genes are TRBV7-9 and TRBJ1-1; D not resolved. In germline, CDR1 is SEHNR, CDR2 FQNEAQ (reference sequence). V was shortened by 1 base and J by 1 base, with 7 bases between the two germline ends. The CDR3 is 14 amino acids. CDR3 sequence (DNA): TGTGCCAGCAGCTTAGTTTTAGAGAACACTGAAGCTTTCTTT. This codes for CASSLVLENTEAFF.

The rearrangement joins TRBV7-9 to TRBJ2-2, with 13 bases lining up with TRBD2. Trimming at V came to 5 bases and at J to 7 bases, leaving 13 bases not matched to a gene. The CDR3 contains 18 residues. Germline V lookup: CDR1 SEHNR, CDR2 FQNEAQ (reference sequence). CDR3 sequence (DNA): TGTGCCAGCAGCAATGGACTAGCGGGAGTTCAATACGTCGGGGAGCTGTTTTTT. Its translation: CASSNGLAGVQYVGELFF.